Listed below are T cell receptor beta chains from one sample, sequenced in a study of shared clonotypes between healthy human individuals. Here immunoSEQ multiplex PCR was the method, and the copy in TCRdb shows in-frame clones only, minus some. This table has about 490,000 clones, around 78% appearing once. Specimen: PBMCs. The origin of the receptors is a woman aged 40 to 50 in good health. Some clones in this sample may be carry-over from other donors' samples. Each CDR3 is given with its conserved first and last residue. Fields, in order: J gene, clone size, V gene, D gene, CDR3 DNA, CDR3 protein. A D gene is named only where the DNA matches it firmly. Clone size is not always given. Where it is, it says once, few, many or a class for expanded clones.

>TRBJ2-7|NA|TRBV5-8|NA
TGTGCCAGCAGCTCACGATTGTACGAGCAGTACTTC
CASSSRLYEQYF
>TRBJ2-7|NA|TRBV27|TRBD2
TGTGCCAGCAGTCCTCGACTAGCGGGAGCTAGCGAGCAGTACTTC
CASSPRLAGASEQYF
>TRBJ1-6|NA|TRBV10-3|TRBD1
TGTGCCATCAGTGAGGCAGGGGGCAATCCACCCCTCCACTTT
CAISEAGGNPPLHF
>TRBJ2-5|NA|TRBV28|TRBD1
TGTGCCAGCAGTGACAGGGTTTCAGAGACCCAGTACTTC
CASSDRVSETQYF
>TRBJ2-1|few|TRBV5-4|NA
TGTGCCAGCAGCTTGGGGGGCGTATACAATGAGCAGTTCTTC
CASSLGGVYNEQFF
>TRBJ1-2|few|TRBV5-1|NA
TGCGCCAGCAGCTTCTGGATCGGCTATGGCTACACCTTC
CASSFWIGYGYTF
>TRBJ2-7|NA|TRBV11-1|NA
TGTGCCAGCAGCTTACGGTCGGGGGCCTACGAGCAGTACTTC
CASSLRSGAYEQYF
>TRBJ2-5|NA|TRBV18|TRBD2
TGTGCCAGCTCTCAACCCCCGCGGGCGGGAGATGAGACCCAGTACTTC
CASSQPPRAGDETQYF
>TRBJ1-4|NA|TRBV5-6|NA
TGTGCCAGCAGCCCGGGGCAGACGGGTGAAAAACTGTTTTTT
CASSPGQTGEKLFF
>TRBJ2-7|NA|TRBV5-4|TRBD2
TGTGCCAGCAGCCTAACTAGCGGGGGGGTCTACGAGCAGTACTTC
CASSLTSGGVYEQYF
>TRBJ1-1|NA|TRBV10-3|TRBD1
TGTGCCATCAGGACGGACAGGGAAAGCGTCGGGAACACTGAAGCTTTCTTT
CAIRTDRESVGNTEAFF
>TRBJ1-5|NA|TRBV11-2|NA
TGTGCCAGCAGCTTGCAAGGGAACAATCAGCCCCAGCATTTT
CASSLQGNNQPQHF
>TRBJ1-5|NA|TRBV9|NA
TGTGCCAGCAATAAATTCGGGCAGCCTAATCAGCCCCAGCATTTT
CASNKFGQPNQPQHF
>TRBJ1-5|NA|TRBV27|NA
TGTGCCAGCAGTTTATCGCCCGAGCGACCCCAGCATTTT
CASSLSPERPQHF
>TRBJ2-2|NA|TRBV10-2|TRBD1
TGCGCCAGCAGTAATGGGGGGGACAGGGGCACCGGGGAGCTGTTTTTT
CASSNGGDRGTGELFF
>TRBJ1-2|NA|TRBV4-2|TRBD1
TGTGCCAGCAGCCAACGGGACAGGGGCCTAGATGGCTACACCTTC
CASSQRDRGLDGYTF
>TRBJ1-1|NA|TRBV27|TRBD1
TGTGCCAGCAGTCCGATGACAGGGACGGGCAACACTGAAGCTTTCTTT
CASSPMTGTGNTEAFF
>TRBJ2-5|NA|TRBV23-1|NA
TGCGCCAGCAGTCACCGCGGGACCCCTTGGGGAGAGACCCAGTACTTC
CASSHRGTPWGETQYF
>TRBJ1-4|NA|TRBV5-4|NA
TGTGCCAGCAGCTTGGCCGGAGCAACTAATGAAAAACTGTTTTTT
CASSLAGATNEKLFF
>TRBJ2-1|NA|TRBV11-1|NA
TGTGCCAGCAGCTTAGCCGGCGGCGCCTACAATGAGCAGTTCTTC
CASSLAGGAYNEQFF
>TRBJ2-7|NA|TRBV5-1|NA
TGCGCCAGCAGCTCCCAGGGCTACGAGCAGTACTTC
CASSSQGYEQYF
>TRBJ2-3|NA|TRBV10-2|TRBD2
TGCGCCAGCAGGGAGCCCCGGGAGGGGACAGATACGCAGTATTTT
CASREPREGTDTQYF
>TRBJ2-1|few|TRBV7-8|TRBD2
TGTGCCAGCAGCTTCTCTCTAGCGGGAGGCTACAATGAGCAGTTCTTC
CASSFSLAGGYNEQFF